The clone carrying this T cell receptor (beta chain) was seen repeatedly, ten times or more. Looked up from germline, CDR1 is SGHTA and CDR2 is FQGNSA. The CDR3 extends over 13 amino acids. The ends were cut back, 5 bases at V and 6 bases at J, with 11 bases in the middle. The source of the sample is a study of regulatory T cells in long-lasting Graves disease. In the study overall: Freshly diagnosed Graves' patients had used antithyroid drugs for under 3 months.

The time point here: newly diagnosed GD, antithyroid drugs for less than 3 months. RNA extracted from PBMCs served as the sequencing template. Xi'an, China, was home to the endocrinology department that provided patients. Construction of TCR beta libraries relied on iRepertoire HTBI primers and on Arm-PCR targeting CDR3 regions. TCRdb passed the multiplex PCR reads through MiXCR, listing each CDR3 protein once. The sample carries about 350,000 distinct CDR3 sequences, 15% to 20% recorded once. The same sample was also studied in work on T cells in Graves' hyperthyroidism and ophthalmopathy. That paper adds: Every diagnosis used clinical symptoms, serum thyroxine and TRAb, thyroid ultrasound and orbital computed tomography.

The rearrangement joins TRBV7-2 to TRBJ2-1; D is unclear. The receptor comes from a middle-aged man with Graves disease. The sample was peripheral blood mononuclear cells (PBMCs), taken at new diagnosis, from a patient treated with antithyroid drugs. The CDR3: CASSDTPANEQFF. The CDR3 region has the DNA TGTGCCAGCAGCGACACACCCGCCAATGAGCAGTTCTTC.